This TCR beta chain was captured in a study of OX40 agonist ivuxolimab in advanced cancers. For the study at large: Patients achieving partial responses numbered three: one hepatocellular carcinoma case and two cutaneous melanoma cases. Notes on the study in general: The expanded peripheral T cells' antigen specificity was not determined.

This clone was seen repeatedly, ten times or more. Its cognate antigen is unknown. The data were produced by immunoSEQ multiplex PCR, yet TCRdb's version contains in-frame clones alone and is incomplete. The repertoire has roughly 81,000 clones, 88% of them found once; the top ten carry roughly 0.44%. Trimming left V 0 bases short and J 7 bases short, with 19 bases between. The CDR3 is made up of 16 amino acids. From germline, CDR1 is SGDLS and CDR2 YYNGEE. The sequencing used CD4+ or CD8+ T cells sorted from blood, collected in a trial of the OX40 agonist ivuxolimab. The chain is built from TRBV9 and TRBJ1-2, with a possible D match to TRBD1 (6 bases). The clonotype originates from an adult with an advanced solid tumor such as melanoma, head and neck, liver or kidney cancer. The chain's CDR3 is CASSVEVTRGIGGYTF. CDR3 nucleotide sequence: TGTGCCAGCAGCGTAGAAGTTACGAGGGGGATAGGTGGCTACACCTTC.